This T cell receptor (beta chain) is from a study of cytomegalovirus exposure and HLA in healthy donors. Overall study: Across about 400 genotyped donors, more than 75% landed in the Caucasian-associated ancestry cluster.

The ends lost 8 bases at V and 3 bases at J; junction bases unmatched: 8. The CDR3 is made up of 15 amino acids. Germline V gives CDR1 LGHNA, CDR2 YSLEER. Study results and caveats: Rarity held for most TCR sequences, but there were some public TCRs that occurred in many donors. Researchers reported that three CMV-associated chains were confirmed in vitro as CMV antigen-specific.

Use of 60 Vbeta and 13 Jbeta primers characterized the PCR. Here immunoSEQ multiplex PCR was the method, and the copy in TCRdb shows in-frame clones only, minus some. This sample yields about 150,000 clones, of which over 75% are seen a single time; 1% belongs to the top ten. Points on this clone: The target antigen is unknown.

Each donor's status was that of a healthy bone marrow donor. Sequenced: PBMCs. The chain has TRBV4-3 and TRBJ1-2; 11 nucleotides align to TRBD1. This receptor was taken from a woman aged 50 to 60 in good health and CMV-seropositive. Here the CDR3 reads CASGDPGQGDYGYTF. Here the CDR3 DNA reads TGCGCCAGCGGAGACCCGGGACAGGGGGACTATGGCTACACCTTC.